This T cell receptor beta chain was identified in a study of cytomegalovirus exposure and HLA in healthy donors. Amplification used 60 Vbeta primers and 13 Jbeta primers. Clones were sequenced by immunoSEQ multiplex PCR, and TCRdb holds only the in-frame ones, with some missing. Of around 99,000 clones listed, 63% are singletons. Between the trimmed V and J ends, which lost 8 bases and 7 bases, there was a span of 18 bases. CDR3 length: 13 amino acids. CDR1 and CDR2 (germline): WNHNN, SYGVQD (reference sequence). Sequenced sample: PBMCs. This TCR came from a woman in her 30s in good health and CMV-seronegative. This rearrangement joins TRBV10-1 to TRBJ2-7; D may be TRBD2 (6 bases). The CDR3 reads CASRGGLAGEQYF. The CDR3 region has the DNA TGCGCCAGCCGAGGAGGGCTAGCCGGGGAGCAGTACTTC.